These 11 T cell receptor beta chains share one sample of origin, sequenced in a study of tissue T cells after allogeneic stem cell transplantation. Using immunoSEQ multiplex PCR, the repertoire was profiled, and TCRdb retains in-frame clones only, with some absent. The data hold about 1,400 clones, with less than 90% observed a single time. The sample in question was esophageal tissue, obtained at autopsy. These receptors all come from a male patient aged 40 to 70 with steroid-refractory graft-versus-host disease after an allogeneic stem cell transplant. These T cells may partly come from the graft donor.

The rearrangement joins TRBV11-3 to TRBJ2-3; TRBD1 might be the D (7 bases). Trimming cost V 4 bases and J 3 bases, with 11 bases left between them. Germline V gene data show CDR1 as SGHNT and CDR2 as YENEEA. CDR3 length equals 14 residues. This CDR3 reads CASSSGGWTDTQYF. CDR3 sequence (DNA): TGTGCCAGCAGCTCAGGGGGGTGGACAGATACGCAGTATTTT. The full variable domain, rest sourced from reference TRBV11-3 and TRBJ2-3, is EAGVVQSPRYKIIEKKQPVAFWCNPISGHNTLYWYLQNLGQGPELLIRYENEEAVDDSQLPKDRFSAERLKGVDSTLKIQPAELGDSAVYLCASSSGGWTDTQYFGPGTRLTVL.

The chain uses TRBV19 and TRBJ1-2; no clear D gene. Trimming removed 1 base from V and 1 base from J, with 1 base in between. Per the germline V gene, CDR1 is LNHDA and CDR2 is SQIVND (reference sequence). CDR3 size: 12 residues. The CDR3 reads CASSIVNYGYTF. The DNA for the CDR3 is TGTGCCAGTAGTATAGTTAACTATGGCTACACCTTC.

The rearrangement joins TRBV9 to TRBJ1-2; D gene ambiguous. CDR1 and CDR2 from the germline V gene are SGDLS and YYNGEE. The length of the CDR3 is 15 residues. Trimming left V 0 bases short and J 9 bases short, with 18 bases between. CDR3 protein: CASSVDTGALISYTF. In DNA, the CDR3 is TGTGCCAGCAGCGTAGACACGGGAGCCCTTATCAGCTACACCTTC. The complete variable domain, with remaining parts taken from reference TRBV9 and TRBJ1-2, reads DSGVTQTPKHLITATGQRVTLRCSPRSGDLSVYWYQQSLDQGLQFLIQYYNGEERAKGNILERFSAQQFPDLHSELNLSSLELGDSALYFCASSVDTGALISYTFGSGTRLTVV.

The rearrangement links TRBV19 to TRBJ2-1; 10 bases map to TRBD1. Germline trimming cut 1 base from V and 15 bases from J; bases unmatched to any gene: 3. Germline V gene data show CDR1 as LNHDA and CDR2 as SQIVND (reference sequence). CDR3 length equals 12 residues. CDR3 coding DNA: TGTGCCAGTAGTATAGGGGGACAGGGGCTGTTCTTC. Translation: CASSIGGQGLFF.

This clone was counted a single time. The V and J genes are TRBV19 and TRBJ2-7; D unresolved. Germline loops: CDR1 LNHDA, CDR2 SQIVND (reference sequence). The CDR3 consists of 15 residues. V lost 3 bases and J 1 base, leaving 13 bases between the germline ends. The CDR3 coding sequence is TGTGCCAGTAGTATGGGGTTGGGGATATCCTACGAGCAGTACTTC. This translates into CASSMGLGISYEQYF.

The chain joins TRBV11-1 to TRBJ1-4, with 10 bases matching TRBD1. The CDR3 is 15 amino acids. V shed 4 bases, J shed 5 bases, and the junction held 4 bases outside the gene matches. Germline CDR1 reads SGHAT; CDR2 reads FQDESV (reference sequence). The CDR3 nucleotides read TGTGCCAGCAGCTCCTGGGACAGGGGAAATGAAAAACTGTTTTTT. Translated: CASSSWDRGNEKLFF.

The chain recombines TRBV5-1 with TRBJ1-6; 9 bases align to TRBD1. CDR3 size: 17 residues. The J segment lost 9 bases and the V segment lost 6 bases, leaving 16 bases of the junction unmatched. Germline V lookup: CDR1 SGHRS, CDR2 YFSETQ. The CDR3 region has the DNA TGCGCCAGCATGCCCCAGGGCAGGACAGGGGTAAGTTCACCCCTCCACTTT. Translating gives CASMPQGRTGVSSPLHF.

The table lists this clone with a few counts. V usage is TRBV7-8 and J usage is TRBJ1-5, with no clear D. From germline, CDR1 is SGHVS and CDR2 FQNEAQ. The CDR3 is 13 residues long. V dropped 5 bases and J dropped 1 base, with 6 bases sitting between them. CDR3 sequence (DNA): TGTGCCAGCAGCCACGGGAGCAATCAGCCCCAGCATTTT. It specifies CASSHGSNQPQHF. Full variable domain (rest looked up from reference TRBV7-8 and TRBJ1-5): GAGVSQSPRYKVAKRGQDVALRCDPISGHVSLFWYQQALGQGPEFLTYFQNEAQLDKSGLPSDRFFAERPEGSVSTLKIQRTQQEDSAVYLCASSHGSNQPQHFGDGTRLSIL.

This clone appeared a single time. The V call is TRBV7-2, the J call TRBJ2-1; D assignment may be TRBD1 or TRBD2 (5 bases each). The V end was cut by 6 bases, the J end by 10 bases, with 22 bases between. From germline, CDR1 is SGHTA and CDR2 FQGNSA. The CDR3 loop spans 15 amino acids. CDR3 protein: CASSSSGTFLSEQFF. CDR3 coding DNA: TGTGCCAGCAGTTCATCCGGGACCTTTCTGTCGGAGCAGTTCTTC.

This clone occurred once. V usage is TRBV27 and J usage is TRBJ1-1; D possibly corresponds to TRBD1 (6 bases). The CDR3 totals 13 residues. V was trimmed by 6 bases and J by 4 bases, leaving 12 bases between them. The germline V gene has CDR1 MNHEY and CDR2 SMNVEV (reference sequence). The CDR3 bases are TGTGCCAGCAGCCTCCAGGGGACCACTGAAGCTTTCTTT. Its translation: CASSLQGTTEAFF.

This chain joins TRBV19 and TRBJ1-5; tentative D call: TRBD1 (5 bases). CDR3 length equals 15 residues. Germline V gene data show CDR1 as LNHDA and CDR2 as SQIVND (reference sequence). Between the trimmed V and J ends, which lost 3 bases and 7 bases, there was a span of 16 bases. CDR3 nucleotide sequence: TGTGCCAGTAGTATCTGGCAGGAGCGGGGCCAGCCCCAGCATTTT. Translated, it gives CASSIWQERGQPQHF.